The entry below describes one T cell receptor beta chain. Its matching antigen is unknown. The entry originates in a study of shared clonotypes between healthy human individuals. Trimming shortened V by 1 base and J by 7 bases, and 13 bases separated the two germline ends. Germline V lookup: CDR1 SGHVS, CDR2 FNYEAQ. This CDR3 is built from 15 residues. Study donors comprised healthy, HIV-negative adults devoid of recent acute infection or vaccination. All the donors were Caucasian adults who lived in Nashville, Tennessee. Every immunoSEQ plate was one replicate of a subset's evenly spread DNA. Produced via immunoSEQ multiplex PCR; TCRdb's table is partial and in-frame only. The table shows 950,000 to 1,300,000 clones, with about 75% occurring only once. General study findings and limits: For sorted subsets, rarefaction showed incomplete sequencing despite large depth.

The specimen was memory CD4+ T cells sorted from blood. This sample's subset: CD45RA-negative fraction. V and J are TRBV7-6 and TRBJ2-2, with TRBD1 as a possible D gene (6 bases). This TCR derives from a man younger than 30 in good health. CDR3 DNA sequence: TGTGCCAGCAGCTTAGAGGGGGTTAAGAGCGGGGAGCTGTTTTTT. Translating it yields CASSLEGVKSGELFF.